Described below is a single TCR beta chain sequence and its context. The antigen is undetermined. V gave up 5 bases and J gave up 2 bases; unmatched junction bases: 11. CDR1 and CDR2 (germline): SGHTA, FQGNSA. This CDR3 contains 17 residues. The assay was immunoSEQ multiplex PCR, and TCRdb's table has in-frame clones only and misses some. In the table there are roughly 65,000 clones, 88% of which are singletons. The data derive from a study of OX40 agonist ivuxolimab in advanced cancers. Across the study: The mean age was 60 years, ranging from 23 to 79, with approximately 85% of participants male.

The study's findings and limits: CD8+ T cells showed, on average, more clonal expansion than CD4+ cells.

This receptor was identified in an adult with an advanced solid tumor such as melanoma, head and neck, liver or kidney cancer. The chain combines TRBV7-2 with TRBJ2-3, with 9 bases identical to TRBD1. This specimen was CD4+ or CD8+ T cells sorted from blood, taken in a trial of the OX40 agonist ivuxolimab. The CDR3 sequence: CASSTGQGIGFTDTQYF. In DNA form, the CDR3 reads TGTGCCAGCAGCACTGGACAGGGGATAGGATTCACAGATACGCAGTATTTT.